Each of the 10 T cell receptor beta chains below was sequenced from the same sample in a study of shared clonotypes between healthy human individuals (TCRdb year 2020). Receptors were amplified or captured by the immunoSEQ multiplex PCR assay. In its TCRdb copy, this immuneACCESS table keeps in-frame sequences only and misses some clones. Where compared with another copy, unresolved V genes explain less than half of these, and the others have no known cause. A total of approximately 530,000 clones appear in this sample, 90% to 97% of them only once. The ten largest clones capture roughly 0.06% of the sample. The sample was naive CD4+ T cells sorted from blood. The intended sense of this specimen's cell subset or site label: CD45RA+ positively selected. The source of these receptors is a woman aged 25 to 39 in good health.

The chain carries TRBV4-1 and TRBJ2-1, with TRBD2 as a possible D gene (7 bases). The CDR3 has 19 residues. Per germline, CDR1 MGHRA and CDR2 YSYEKL. V lost 4 bases to trimming and J lost 0 bases, with 22 bases between them. CDR3 DNA: TGCGCCAGCAGCCTACTCCCCGGCGCGGGGGCGACCTCCTACAATGAGCAGTTCTTC. Its protein product is CASSLLPGAGATSYNEQFF.

V gene TRBV6-1 combines with J gene TRBJ1-2; maybe TRBD1 (5 bases). Germline values: CDR1 MNHNS, CDR2 SASEGT. V lost 4 bases to trimming and J lost 6 bases, with 15 bases between them. The CDR3 is 14 residues long. This chain's CDR3 is CASSVLETDHGYTF. The CDR3 DNA reads TGTGCCAGCAGTGTGCTCGAGACAGACCATGGCTACACCTTC.

This rearrangement joins TRBV18 to TRBJ2-6; D uncertain. Deletions cut 0 bases from V and 4 bases from J, with 7 bases between. Germline-derived CDR1 and CDR2 are KGHSH and LQKENI. CDR3 length: 15 residues. Here the CDR3 reads CASSPPSLGANVLTF. The DNA of the CDR3 is TGTGCCAGCTCACCACCTTCTTTAGGGGCCAACGTCCTGACTTTC.

V usage is TRBV10-3 and J usage is TRBJ2-7; no firm D call. Germline values: CDR1 ENHRY, CDR2 SYGVKD. The CDR3 consists of 13 residues. V shed 3 bases and J shed 2 bases, with 8 bases lying between them. The CDR3 nucleotides read TGTGCCATCAGTGATCGGCCTACCTACGAGCAGTACTTC. Translated, it gives CAISDRPTYEQYF.

This chain links TRBV5-6 with TRBJ2-2; 14 bases match TRBD2. Per germline, CDR1 SGHDT and CDR2 YYEEEE. The CDR3 loop spans 17 amino acids. After removal of 2 bases from V and 10 bases from J, the junction contained 10 bases not matched to a gene. CDR3 protein: CASSFRYPGLAGEELFF. The DNA for the CDR3 is TGTGCCAGCAGCTTTAGGTACCCGGGACTAGCGGGAGAGGAGCTGTTTTTT.

V usage is TRBV28 and J usage is TRBJ1-5; 9 bases are shared with TRBD1. V dropped 5 bases and J dropped 9; count of bases not matched to a gene: 5. This CDR3 contains 13 residues. From germline, CDR1 is MDHEN and CDR2 SYDVKM. CDR3 loop: CASSIGQGPPQHF. CDR3 nucleotide sequence: TGTGCCAGCAGTATAGGACAGGGGCCGCCCCAGCATTTT. The whole variable domain, filled in from reference TRBV28 and TRBJ1-5, reads DVKVTQSSRYLVKRTGEKVFLECVQDMDHENMFWYRQDPGLGLRLIYFSYDVKMKEKGDIPEGYSVSREKKERFSLILESASTNQTSMYLCASSIGQGPPQHFGDGTRLSIL.

The V gene is TRBV5-1, the J gene TRBJ2-7; 7 bases fit TRBD2. In germline, CDR1 is SGHRS, CDR2 YFSETQ. This CDR3 contains 14 residues. The junction had 6 bases not matched to a gene; V was cut back by 1 base and J by 5 bases. CDR3 loop: CASSLRGSRDEQYF. The CDR3 DNA follows: TGCGCCAGCAGCTTGCGCGGGAGTCGCGACGAGCAGTACTTC.

The CDR3 loop is CATAASGTTQNYGYTF. The CDR3, as DNA: TGTGCCACCGCCGCTTCCGGGACAACCCAAAACTATGGCTACACCTTC. V is TRBV10-3 and J is TRBJ1-2, with D possibly matching TRBD1 (6 bases). The CDR3 runs to 16 residues. CDR1 and CDR2 (germline): ENHRY, SYGVKD. V was cut by 10 bases and J by 2 bases, with 23 bases left in between.

The chain is built from TRBV6-1 and TRBJ2-2, with TRBD2 matching 10 bases. The ends lost 7 bases at V and 4 bases at J; junction bases unmatched: 6. CDR3 length: 15 residues. Germline V gene lookup returns CDR1 MNHNS and CDR2 SASEGT. The CDR3 DNA follows: TGTGCCAGCACGAAGCGGGAGGGCATCACCGGGGAGCTGTTTTTT. Its protein is CASTKREGITGELFF.

This rearrangement joins TRBV6-1 to TRBJ2-5; D is possibly TRBD2 (6 bases). The germline gives CDR1 MNHNS, CDR2 SASEGT. CDR3 length equals 17 residues. Between the trimmed V and J ends, which lost 2 bases and 0 bases, there was a span of 16 bases. CDR3 amino acids: CASSEPVGSGYQETQYF. The CDR3 DNA is TGTGCCAGCAGTGAACCCGTGGGCAGCGGGTACCAAGAGACCCAGTACTTC.